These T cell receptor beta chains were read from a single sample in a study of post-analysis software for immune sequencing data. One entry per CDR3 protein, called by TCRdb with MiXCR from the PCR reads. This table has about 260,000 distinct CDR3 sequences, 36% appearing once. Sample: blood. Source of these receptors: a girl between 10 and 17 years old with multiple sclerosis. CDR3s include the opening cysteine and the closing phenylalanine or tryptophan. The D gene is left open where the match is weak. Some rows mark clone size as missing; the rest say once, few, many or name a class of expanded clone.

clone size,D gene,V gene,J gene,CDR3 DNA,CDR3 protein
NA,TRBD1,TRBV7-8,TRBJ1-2,TGTGCCAGCAGCCCGGGACAGCGAATCTATGGCTACACCTTC,CASSPGQRIYGYTF
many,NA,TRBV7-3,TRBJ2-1,TGTGCCAGCAGCTTAGGGACGGGATCGGGAAATGAGCAGTTCTTC,CASSLGTGSGNEQFF
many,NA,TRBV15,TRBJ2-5,TGTGCCACCAGCCCAGAGAGGCGGGTGGCCCAGTACTTC,CATSPERRVAQYF
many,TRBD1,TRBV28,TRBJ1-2,TGTGCCAGCAACCGTTTACAGGGGTTTTATGGCTACACCTTC,CASNRLQGFYGYTF
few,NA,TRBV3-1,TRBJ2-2,TGTGCCAGCAGCCAAGAAGGGAGCGGGCATTTTACCGGGGAGCTGTTTTTT,CASSQEGSGHFTGELFF
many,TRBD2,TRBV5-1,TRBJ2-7,TGCGCCAGCAGCTTAGCGGGGGGGCTCTCCTACGAGCAGTACTTC,CASSLAGGLSYEQYF
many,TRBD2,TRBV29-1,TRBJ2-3,TGCAGCGTCGTAGCGGGGAATACGCAGTATTTT,CSVVAGNTQYF
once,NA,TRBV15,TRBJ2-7,TGTGCCACCAGCAGAGATGGGATCCCCTACGAGCAGTACTTC,CATSRDGIPYEQYF
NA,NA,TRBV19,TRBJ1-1,TGTGCCAGTAGCTACTTAGATGCTTCGAACACTGAAGCTTTCTTT,CASSYLDASNTEAFF
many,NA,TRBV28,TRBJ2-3,TGTGCCAGCAGACGGACCGATTCCGGAGCGCAGTATTTT,CASRRTDSGAQYF
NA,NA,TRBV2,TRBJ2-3,TGTGCCAGCATTAGAGATCCCCTCACAGATACGCAGTATTTT,CASIRDPLTDTQYF
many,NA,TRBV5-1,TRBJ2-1,TGCGCCAGCAGCGTCTCTAGCGACCCTCGGCTTCGGAATGAGCAGTTCTTC,CASSVSSDPRLRNEQFF
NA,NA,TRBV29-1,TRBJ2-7,TGCAGCGTTGAAGGGACACCCGGGACTGTAACCTACGAGCAGTACTTC,CSVEGTPGTVTYEQYF
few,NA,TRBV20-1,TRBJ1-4,TGCAGTGCTACAGACGGGACGCCAATGCTGTTTTTT,CSATDGTPMLFF
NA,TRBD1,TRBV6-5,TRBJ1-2,TGTGCCAGCACGACAGGGTTCGGCTATGGCTACACCTTC,CASTTGFGYGYTF
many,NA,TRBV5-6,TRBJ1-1,TGTGCCAGCAGCCACGGTTTTGAAGCTTTCTTT,CASSHGFEAFF
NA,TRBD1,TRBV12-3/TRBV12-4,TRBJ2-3,TGTGCCAGCAGCCCCGACAGGGGGCAGTTAGATACGCAGTATTTT,CASSPDRGQLDTQYF
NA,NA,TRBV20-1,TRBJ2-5,TGCAGTGCTAGTAGGGGCAGTCAAGAGACCCAGTACTTC,CSASRGSQETQYF
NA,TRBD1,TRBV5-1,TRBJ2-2,TGCGCCAGCAGAGAAGGGACAGCGAACACCGGGGAGCTGTTTTTT,CASREGTANTGELFF
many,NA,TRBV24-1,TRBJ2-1,TGTGCCACCAGTGGCCGGGACACGAGCTCCTACAATGAGCAGTTCTTC,CATSGRDTSSYNEQFF
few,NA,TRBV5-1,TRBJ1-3,TGCGCCAGCAGCTTGGAGTCAGGGACAGGAAACACCATATATTTT,CASSLESGTGNTIYF
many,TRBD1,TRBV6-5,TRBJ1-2,TGTGCCAGCGCGCGAACGGACAGGCCCCCTACCAACTATGGCTACACCTTC,CASARTDRPPTNYGYTF
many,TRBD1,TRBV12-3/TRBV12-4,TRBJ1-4,TGTGCCAGCAGCCGGACAGGGGCGGGTGAAAAACTGTTTTTT,CASSRTGAGEKLFF
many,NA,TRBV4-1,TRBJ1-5,TGCGCCAGCAGCCAGAACAGGGAGAATCAGCCCCAGCATTTT,CASSQNRENQPQHF
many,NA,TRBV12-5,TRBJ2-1,TGTGCTAGTGGACTGGGGGTTGCGGTAAGCTCCTACAATGAGCAGTTCTTC,CASGLGVAVSSYNEQFF
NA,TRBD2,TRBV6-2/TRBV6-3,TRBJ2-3,TGTGCCAACAGTTACGTTCGGGCTAGCGGGAAAGTAACAGATACGCAGTATTTT,CANSYVRASGKVTDTQYF
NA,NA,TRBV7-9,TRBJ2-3,TGTGCCTGCAGCTTAGCGGTTGCCAGCCGGGCAGATACGCAGTATTTT,CACSLAVASRADTQYF
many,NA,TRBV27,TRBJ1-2,TGTGCCAGCAGTTTATCGGGGGGGGGCTACTATGGCTACACCTTC,CASSLSGGGYYGYTF
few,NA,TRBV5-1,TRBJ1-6,TGCGCCAGCAGCTTGGAAGGCAGTGATAATTCACCCCTCCACTTT,CASSLEGSDNSPLHF
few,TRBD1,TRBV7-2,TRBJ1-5,TGTGCCAGCATCGCCCATCAGGGGGCGGTAAGCAATCAGCCCCAGCATTTT,CASIAHQGAVSNQPQHF
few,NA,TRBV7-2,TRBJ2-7,TGTGCCAGCAGCTCTTACAGAGACTACGAGCAGTACTTC,CASSSYRDYEQYF
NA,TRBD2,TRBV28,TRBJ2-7,TGTGCCAGCAGACCCGGGGGGGCTTACGAGCAGTACTTC,CASRPGGAYEQYF
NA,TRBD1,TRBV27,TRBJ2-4,TGTGCCAGCAGTCCAGCCGGGACAGGGGGACCAAAAACCATTCAGTACTTC,CASSPAGTGGPKTIQYF
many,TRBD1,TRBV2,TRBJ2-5,TGTGCCAGCAGTGACCCGAGGGTACAGGGGGGAGAGACCCAGTACTTC,CASSDPRVQGGETQYF
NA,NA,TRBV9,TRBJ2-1,TGTGCCAGCAGCGTAGGGTTAGCGAGAACTTTAAGCTCCTACAATGAGCAGTTCTTC,CASSVGLARTLSSYNEQFF
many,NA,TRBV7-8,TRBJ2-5,TGTGCCAGCAGCTTCCTAAGGACGGGACGAGCCTCAGTCGGTACAGAGACCCAGTACTTC,CASSFLRTGRASVGTETQYF
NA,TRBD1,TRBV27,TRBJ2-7,TGTGCCACCCAGCCATCAGGGGGATACTACGAGCAGTACTTC,CATQPSGGYYEQYF
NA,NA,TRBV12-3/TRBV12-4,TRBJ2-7,TGTGCCAGCAGTAAAGCCGGGACACCCCTCGCCGAGCAGTACTTC,CASSKAGTPLAEQYF
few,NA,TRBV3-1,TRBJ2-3,TGTGCCAGCAGCCACAAGGGCGAAACCGATACGCAGTATTTT,CASSHKGETDTQYF
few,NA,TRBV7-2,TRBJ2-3,TGTGCCAGCAGCTTACGGGCGGCTCCCACAGATACGCAGTATTTT,CASSLRAAPTDTQYF
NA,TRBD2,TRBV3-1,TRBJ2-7,TGTGCCAGCAGCCCCGGACTAGCGGGAGAGTCTGAGGCCCAGTACTTC,CASSPGLAGESEAQYF
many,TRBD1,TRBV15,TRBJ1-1,TGTGCCACCAGCAACATGGACAGGATGAACACTGAAGCTTTCTTT,CATSNMDRMNTEAFF
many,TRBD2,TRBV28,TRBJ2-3,TGTGCCAGCAGTCCCTCGGAAGCGGGACTCCTACGCTGGGATACGCAGTATTTT,CASSPSEAGLLRWDTQYF
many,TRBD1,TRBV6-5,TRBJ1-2,TGTGCCAGCAGGACAGGGAACTATGGCTACACCTTC,CASRTGNYGYTF
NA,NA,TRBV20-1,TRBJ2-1,TGCAGTGCTGTGGGCCACCAGCGAGAATCCTACAATGAGCAGTTCTTC,CSAVGHQRESYNEQFF
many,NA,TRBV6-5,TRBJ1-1,TGTGCCAGCGATGCTCGACGGGGGGACACTGAAGCTTTCTTT,CASDARRGDTEAFF
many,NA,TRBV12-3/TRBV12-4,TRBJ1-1,TGTGCCAGCAGTTCCCCATTAGCGGGGATAAACACTGAAGCTTTCTTT,CASSSPLAGINTEAFF
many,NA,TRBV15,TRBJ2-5,TGTGCCACCAGCAGGGAGGTTCTCGGGACCCAGTACTTC,CATSREVLGTQYF
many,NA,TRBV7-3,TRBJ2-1,TGTGCCAGCAGCCCCCCCCTCAGTTGGGAGCAGTTCTTC,CASSPPLSWEQFF
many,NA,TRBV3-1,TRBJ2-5,TGTGCCAGCAGCCAATTGCGGCTAGGTGGCTTAGAGACCCAGTACTTC,CASSQLRLGGLETQYF
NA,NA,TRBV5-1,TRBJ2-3,TGCGCCAGCAGCCCCGAAAGAAGGACAGATACGCAGTATTTT,CASSPERRTDTQYF
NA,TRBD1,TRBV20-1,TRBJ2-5,TGCAGTGCTAGCAGGACAGGCCAAGAGACCCAGTACTTC,CSASRTGQETQYF
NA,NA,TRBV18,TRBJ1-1,TGTGCCAGCTCACCACCGAACTCTGGGAAGACAGGCGCTGAAGCTTTCTTT,CASSPPNSGKTGAEAFF
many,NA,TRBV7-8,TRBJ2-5,TGTGCCAGCAGCTTAGGGGAGGCGGGGATAGAGACCCAGTACTTC,CASSLGEAGIETQYF
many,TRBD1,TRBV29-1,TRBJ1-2,TGCAGCGTTCGACAGGGGGACTATGGCTACACCTTC,CSVRQGDYGYTF